A selection of T cell receptor beta chains follows, all from one sample in a study of blood T cell repertoires in COVID-19. TCRdb keeps only in-frame clones here, not all; method: immunoSEQ multiplex PCR. The sample yields roughly 300,000 clones, under 90% seen once. Sequencing was carried out using peripheral blood. The receptor set was obtained from a woman aged 45-65 years who had recovered from COVID-19. Each CDR3 is given with its conserved first and last residue. D genes are given only for firm matches. Not every row has a clone size; where given, it reads once, few, many or a size class.

j_gene: TRBJ2-6
v_gene: TRBV5-1
d_gene: NA
abundance: few
CDR3nt: TGCGCCAGCAGCTCACAGGGATCTGGGGCCAACGTCCTGACTTTC
CDR3aa: CASSSQGSGANVLTF

j_gene: TRBJ1-5
v_gene: TRBV10-3
d_gene: TRBD1
abundance: NA
CDR3nt: TGTGCCATCAGTGCAGGGGGCCCTAGCAATCAGCCCCAGCATTTT
CDR3aa: CAISAGGPSNQPQHF

j_gene: TRBJ2-1
v_gene: TRBV4-2
d_gene: TRBD2
abundance: NA
CDR3nt: TGTGCCAGCAGCCAGGACAGCGGGAGCTCCTACAATGAGCAGTTCTTC
CDR3aa: CASSQDSGSSYNEQFF

j_gene: TRBJ2-7
v_gene: TRBV18
d_gene: NA
abundance: NA
CDR3nt: TGTGCCAGCTCACCCATTGTGTCCTACGAGCAGTACTTC
CDR3aa: CASSPIVSYEQYF

j_gene: TRBJ2-1
v_gene: TRBV5-4
d_gene: TRBD2
abundance: NA
CDR3nt: TGTGCCAGCAGCCCGGGGACTAGCGGGAGCGGAGAGCAGTTCTTC
CDR3aa: CASSPGTSGSGEQFF

j_gene: TRBJ1-2
v_gene: TRBV28
d_gene: NA
abundance: NA
CDR3nt: TGTGCCAGCAGTTTGACTACCGGGGGGACTGGCTACACCTTC
CDR3aa: CASSLTTGGTGYTF

j_gene: TRBJ1-5
v_gene: TRBV4-3
d_gene: TRBD1
abundance: NA
CDR3nt: TGCGCCAGCAGCCGCGGACAGGGAAAGGGTCAGCCCCAGCATTTT
CDR3aa: CASSRGQGKGQPQHF

j_gene: TRBJ2-2
v_gene: TRBV24-1
d_gene: TRBD2
abundance: NA
CDR3nt: TGTGCCACCAGTGAAGGCGGGGGGATGTACACCGGGGAGCTGTTTTTT
CDR3aa: CATSEGGGMYTGELFF

j_gene: TRBJ1-2
v_gene: TRBV24-1
d_gene: TRBD1
abundance: NA
CDR3nt: TGTGCCACCAGTGACCGAGACAGGGTAGGCGGCTACACCTTC
CDR3aa: CATSDRDRVGGYTF

j_gene: TRBJ2-1
v_gene: TRBV5-1
d_gene: NA
abundance: NA
CDR3nt: TGCGCCAGCAGCCTGGCGGTGCTCGCAGGATATGTCGATGAGCAGTTCTTC
CDR3aa: CASSLAVLAGYVDEQFF